This T cell receptor (beta chain) was recorded in a study of identical twins. Whole-study results and caveats: Twins' surplus sharing was weaker for beta out-of-frame sequences. Invariant MAIT and iNKT cells are populations that could partly confound zero-insertion analyses.

As for this clonotype: Its specificity is not known.

The CDR3 runs to 16 residues. The V segment lost 5 bases and the J segment 1 base; nucleotides outside the gene matches: 4. Germline V gives CDR1 SGHTS, CDR2 YDEGEE. Carrying unique molecular identifiers, the cDNA also gained a universal primer site through template switching. TCRdb reprocessed the 5' RACE reads via MiXCR and lists one record per CDR3 protein. Of under 500,000 distinct CDR3 sequences in the sample, 14% were seen once. The sample also formed part of further work on yellow fever vaccine responses in identical twins.

This TCR derives from a young woman in good health. The chain employs TRBV5-8 and TRBJ2-5, with 14 bases matching TRBD2. Material for sequencing was CD4+ T cells sorted from blood. CDR3 in amino acids: CASRRGTSGGQETQYF. The CDR3 region has the DNA TGTGCCAGCAGGCGGGGGACTAGCGGGGGCCAAGAGACCCAGTACTTC.